This T cell receptor (beta chain) comes out of a study of early T cells in non-severe SARS-CoV-2 infection. Study-wide results and limits: VDJdb matching skewed toward anti-spike CD8 responses, missing private and CD4 specificities.

Details on this clonotype: Its antigen remains unidentified. A junction boundary mismatches the germline segment, possibly from a read error.

Individual cDNA molecules were tagged with unique molecular identifiers, the study reported. TCRdb redid the calling of the 5' RACE reads with MiXCR, one entry per CDR3 protein. The sample records around 66,000 distinct CDR3 sequences, 13% being singletons. The CDR3 contains 15 residues. Per the germline V gene, CDR1 is SGHRS and CDR2 is YFSETQ. The sample consisted of whole blood. V usage is TRBV5-1 and J usage is TRBJ2-1, with D perhaps TRBD1 or TRBD2 (5 bases each). This clonotype originated in an adult who was a healthcare worker with PCR-confirmed SARS-CoV-2 infection or an uninfected control (not recorded which). As DNA, the CDR3 is TGCGTCAGCAGCAGGACCGGGACCGCTTACAATGAGCAGTTCTTC. Translation: CVSSRTGTAYNEQFF.